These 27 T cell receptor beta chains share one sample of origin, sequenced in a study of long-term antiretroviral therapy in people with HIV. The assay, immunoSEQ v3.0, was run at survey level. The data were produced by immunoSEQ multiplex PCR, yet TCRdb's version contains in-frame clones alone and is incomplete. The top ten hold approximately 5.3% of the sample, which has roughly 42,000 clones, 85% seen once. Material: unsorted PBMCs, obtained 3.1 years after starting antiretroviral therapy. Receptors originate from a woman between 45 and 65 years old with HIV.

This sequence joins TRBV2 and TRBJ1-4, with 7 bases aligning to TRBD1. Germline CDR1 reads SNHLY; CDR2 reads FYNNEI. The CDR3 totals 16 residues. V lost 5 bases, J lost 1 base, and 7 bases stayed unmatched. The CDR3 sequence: CASSIRQGGTNEKLFF. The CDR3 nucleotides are TGTGCCAGCAGTATACGACAGGGAGGAACTAATGAAAAACTGTTTTTT.

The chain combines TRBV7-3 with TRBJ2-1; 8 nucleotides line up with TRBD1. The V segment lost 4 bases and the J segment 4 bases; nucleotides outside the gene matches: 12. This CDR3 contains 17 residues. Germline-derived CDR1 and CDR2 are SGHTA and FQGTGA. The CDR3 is CASSSTTTGVGYNEQFF. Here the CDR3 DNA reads TGTGCCAGCAGCTCCACCACGACAGGGGTAGGGTACAATGAGCAGTTCTTC.

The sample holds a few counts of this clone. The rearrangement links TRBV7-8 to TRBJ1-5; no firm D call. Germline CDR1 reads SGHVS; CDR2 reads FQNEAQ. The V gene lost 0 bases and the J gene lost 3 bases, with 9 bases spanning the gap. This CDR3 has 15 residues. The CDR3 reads CASSLAPASNQPQHF. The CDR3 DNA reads TGTGCCAGCAGCTTAGCACCAGCCTCCAATCAGCCCCAGCATTTT.

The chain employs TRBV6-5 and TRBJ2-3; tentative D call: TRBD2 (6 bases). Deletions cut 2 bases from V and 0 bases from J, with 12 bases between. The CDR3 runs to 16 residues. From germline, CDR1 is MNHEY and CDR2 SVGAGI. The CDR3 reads CASSYPRTTSTDTQYF. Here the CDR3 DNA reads TGTGCCAGCAGTTACCCCAGGACTACAAGCACAGATACGCAGTATTTT.

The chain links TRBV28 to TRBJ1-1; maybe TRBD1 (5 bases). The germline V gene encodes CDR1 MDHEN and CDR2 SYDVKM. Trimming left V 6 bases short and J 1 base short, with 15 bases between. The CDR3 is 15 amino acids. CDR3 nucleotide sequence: TGTGCCAGCAGATTCGGGGCGCCTCGGAACACTGAAGCTTTCTTT. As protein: CASRFGAPRNTEAFF.

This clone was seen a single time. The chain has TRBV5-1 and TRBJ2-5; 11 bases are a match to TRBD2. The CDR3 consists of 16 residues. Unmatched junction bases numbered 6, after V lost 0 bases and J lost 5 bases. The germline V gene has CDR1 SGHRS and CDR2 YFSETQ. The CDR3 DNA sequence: TGCGCCAGCAGCTTGGCTAGCGGGGGGCCGAGGGAGACCCAGTACTTC. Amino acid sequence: CASSLASGGPRETQYF.

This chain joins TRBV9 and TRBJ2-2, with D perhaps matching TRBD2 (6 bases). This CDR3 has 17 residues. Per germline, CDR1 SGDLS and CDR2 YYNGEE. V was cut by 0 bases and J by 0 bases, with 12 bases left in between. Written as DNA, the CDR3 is TGTGCCAGCAGCGTAGTAGGTAGCGGCTCGAACACCGGGGAGCTGTTTTTT. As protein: CASSVVGSGSNTGELFF.

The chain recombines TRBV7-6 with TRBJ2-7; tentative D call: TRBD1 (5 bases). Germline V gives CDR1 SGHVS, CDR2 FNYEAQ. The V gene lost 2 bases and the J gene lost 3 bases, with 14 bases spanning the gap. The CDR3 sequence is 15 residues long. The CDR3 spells CASSLSQGRHYEQYF. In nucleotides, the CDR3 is TGTGCCAGCAGCTTATCGCAGGGCCGCCACTACGAGCAGTACTTC.

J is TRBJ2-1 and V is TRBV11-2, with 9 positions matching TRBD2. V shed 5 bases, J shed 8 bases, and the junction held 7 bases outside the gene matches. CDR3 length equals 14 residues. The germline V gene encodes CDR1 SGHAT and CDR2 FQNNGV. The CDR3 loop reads CASSPSSGAYEQFF. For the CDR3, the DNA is TGTGCCAGCAGCCCATCTAGCGGGGCCTATGAGCAGTTCTTC.

Here the CDR3 reads CASSLVGLREQYF. In nucleotides, the CDR3 is TGTGCCAGCAGTTTAGTCGGTTTGAGGGAGCAGTACTTC. This chain uses TRBV27 with TRBJ2-7; no firm D call. Trimming took off 2 bases at V and 7 bases at J, with 12 bases between the two ends. This CDR3 comprises 13 residues. Germline CDR1 MNHEY, CDR2 SMNVEV (reference sequence).

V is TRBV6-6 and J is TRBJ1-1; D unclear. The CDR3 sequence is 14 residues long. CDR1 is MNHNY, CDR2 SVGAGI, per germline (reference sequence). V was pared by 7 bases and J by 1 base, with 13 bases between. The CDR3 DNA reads TGTGCCAGCAATCCCATCACGAGGAACACTGAAGCTTTCTTT. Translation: CASNPITRNTEAFF.

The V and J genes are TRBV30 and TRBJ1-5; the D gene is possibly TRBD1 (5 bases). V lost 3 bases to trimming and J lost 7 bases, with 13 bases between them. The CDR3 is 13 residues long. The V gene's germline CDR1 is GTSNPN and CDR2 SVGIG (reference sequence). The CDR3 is CAWSAGGYQPQHF. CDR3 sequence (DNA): TGTGCCTGGAGCGCCGGGGGGTACCAGCCCCAGCATTTT.

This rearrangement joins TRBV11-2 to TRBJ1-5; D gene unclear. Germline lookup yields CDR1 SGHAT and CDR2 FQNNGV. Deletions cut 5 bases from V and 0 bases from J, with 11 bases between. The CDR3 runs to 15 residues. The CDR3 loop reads CASSLRSGSNQPQHF. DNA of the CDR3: TGTGCCAGCAGCCTAAGATCCGGTAGCAATCAGCCCCAGCATTTT.

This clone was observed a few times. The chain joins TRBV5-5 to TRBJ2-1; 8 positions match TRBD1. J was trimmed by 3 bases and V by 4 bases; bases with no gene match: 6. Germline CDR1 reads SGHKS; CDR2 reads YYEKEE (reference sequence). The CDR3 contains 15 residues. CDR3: CASSEQGVYYNEQFF. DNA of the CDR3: TGTGCCAGCAGCGAACAGGGGGTGTACTACAATGAGCAGTTCTTC.

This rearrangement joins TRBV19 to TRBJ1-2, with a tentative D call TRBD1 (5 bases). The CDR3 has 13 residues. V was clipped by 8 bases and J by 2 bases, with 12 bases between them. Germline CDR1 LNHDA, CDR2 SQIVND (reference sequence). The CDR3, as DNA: TGTGCCAGTGGTTGGGACGGAAACTATGGCTACACCTTC. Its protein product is CASGWDGNYGYTF. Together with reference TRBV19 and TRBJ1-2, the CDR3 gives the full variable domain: DGGITQSPKYLFRKEGQNVTLSCEQNLNHDAMYWYRQDPGQGLRLIYYSQIVNDFQKGDIAEGYSVSREKKESFPLTVTSAQKNPTAFYLCASGWDGNYGYTFGSGTRLTVV.

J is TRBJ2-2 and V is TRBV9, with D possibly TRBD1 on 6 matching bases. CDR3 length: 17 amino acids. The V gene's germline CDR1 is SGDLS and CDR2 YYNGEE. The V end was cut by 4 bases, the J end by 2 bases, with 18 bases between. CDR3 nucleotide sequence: TGTGCCAGCAGCCCTTATGGGGCAGGGGTCAACACCGGGGAGCTGTTTTTT. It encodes CASSPYGAGVNTGELFF.

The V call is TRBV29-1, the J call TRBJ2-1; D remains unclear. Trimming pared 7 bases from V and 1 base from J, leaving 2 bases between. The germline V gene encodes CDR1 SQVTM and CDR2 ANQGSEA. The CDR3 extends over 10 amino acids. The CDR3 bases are TGCAGCGCTTCCTACAATGAGCAGTTCTTC. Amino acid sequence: CSASYNEQFF.

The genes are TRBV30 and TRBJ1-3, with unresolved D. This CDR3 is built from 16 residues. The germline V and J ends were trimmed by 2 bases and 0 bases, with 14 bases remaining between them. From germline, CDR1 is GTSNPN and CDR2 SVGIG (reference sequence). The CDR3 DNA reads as TGTGCCTGGAGTCAAAACCGAATGTACTCTGGAAACACCATATATTTT. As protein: CAWSQNRMYSGNTIYF.

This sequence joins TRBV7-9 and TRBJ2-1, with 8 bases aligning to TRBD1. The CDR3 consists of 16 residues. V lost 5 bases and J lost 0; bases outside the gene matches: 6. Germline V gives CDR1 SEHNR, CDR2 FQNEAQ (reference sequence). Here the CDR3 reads CASSHRQGSSYNEQFF. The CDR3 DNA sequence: TGTGCCAGCAGCCATAGACAGGGGAGCTCCTACAATGAGCAGTTCTTC.

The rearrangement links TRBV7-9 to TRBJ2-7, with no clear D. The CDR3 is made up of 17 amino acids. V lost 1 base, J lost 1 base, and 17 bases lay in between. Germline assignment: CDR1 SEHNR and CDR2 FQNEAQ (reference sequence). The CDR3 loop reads CASSLVPIGRNSYEQYF. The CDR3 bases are TGTGCCAGCAGCTTAGTCCCCATTGGACGGAATTCCTACGAGCAGTACTTC.

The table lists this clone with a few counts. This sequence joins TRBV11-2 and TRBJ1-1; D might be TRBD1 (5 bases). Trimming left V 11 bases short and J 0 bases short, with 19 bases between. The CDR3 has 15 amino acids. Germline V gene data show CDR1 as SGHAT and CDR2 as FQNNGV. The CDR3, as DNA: TGTGCCTCTGGTCAAGGGGACCTCATGAACACTGAAGCTTTCTTT. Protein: CASGQGDLMNTEAFF.

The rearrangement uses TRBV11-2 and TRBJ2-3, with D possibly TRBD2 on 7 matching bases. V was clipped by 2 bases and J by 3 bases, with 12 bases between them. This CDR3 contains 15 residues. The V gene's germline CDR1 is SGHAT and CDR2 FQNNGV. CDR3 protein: CASSLRGAGTDTQYF. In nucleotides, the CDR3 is TGTGCCAGCAGCTTACGGGGGGCGGGGACAGATACGCAGTATTTT.

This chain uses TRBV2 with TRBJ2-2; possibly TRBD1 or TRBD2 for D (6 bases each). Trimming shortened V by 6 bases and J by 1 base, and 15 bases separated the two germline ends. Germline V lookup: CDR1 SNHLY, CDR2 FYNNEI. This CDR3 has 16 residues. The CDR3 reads CASRGEGGLNTGELFF. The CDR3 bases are TGTGCCAGCAGGGGTGAAGGGGGACTGAACACCGGGGAGCTGTTTTTT.

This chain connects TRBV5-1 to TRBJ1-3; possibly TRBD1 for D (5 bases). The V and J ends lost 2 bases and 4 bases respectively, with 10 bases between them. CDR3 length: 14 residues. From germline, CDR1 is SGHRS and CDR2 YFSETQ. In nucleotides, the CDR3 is TGCGCCAGCAGCTTTGGGACCGTAGGAAACACCATATATTTT. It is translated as CASSFGTVGNTIYF.

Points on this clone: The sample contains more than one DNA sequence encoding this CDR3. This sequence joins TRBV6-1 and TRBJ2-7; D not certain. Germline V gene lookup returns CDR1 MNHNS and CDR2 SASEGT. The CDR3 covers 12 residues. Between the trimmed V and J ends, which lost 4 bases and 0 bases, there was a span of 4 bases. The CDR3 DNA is TGTGCCAGCAGTGGGGGCTCCTACGAGCAGTACTTC. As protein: CASSGGSYEQYF.

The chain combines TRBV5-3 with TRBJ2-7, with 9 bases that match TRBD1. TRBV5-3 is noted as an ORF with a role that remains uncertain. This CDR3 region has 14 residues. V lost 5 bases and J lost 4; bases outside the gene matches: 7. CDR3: CARRRTGGGYEQYF. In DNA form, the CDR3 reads TGTGCCAGAAGAAGAACAGGGGGCGGGTACGAGCAGTACTTC.

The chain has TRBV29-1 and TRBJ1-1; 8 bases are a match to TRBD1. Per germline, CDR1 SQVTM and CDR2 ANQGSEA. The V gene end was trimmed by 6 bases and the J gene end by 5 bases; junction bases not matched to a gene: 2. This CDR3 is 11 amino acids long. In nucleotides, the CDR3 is TGCAGCGTAAACAGGGGGACTGAAGCTTTCTTT. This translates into CSVNRGTEAFF.